The entry below describes one T cell receptor (beta chain). What it recognizes is unknown. The data were taken from a study of T cells in Graves' hyperthyroidism and ophthalmopathy. Findings and caveats of the study: Most thyroid clonotypes with frequency above 0.001 were detected in blood. Ophthalmopathy and stable hyperthyroidism were separated by a 13 V-J model.

CDR1 and CDR2 from the germline V gene are SGHRS and YFSETQ. CDR3 length: 15 residues. The trim removed 3 bases at V and 4 bases at J, leaving 6 bases unmatched. Regions amplified from RNA transcripts were the TCR beta CDR3 regions. Primed by the HTBI set, a first-round RT-PCR was run on the TCR CDR3. In TCRdb, the multiplex PCR reads were re-called with MiXCR into one record per CDR3 protein. Of 350,000 to 400,000 distinct CDR3 sequences in the sample, 15% to 20% are singletons; the top ten hold 3% to 4%. This rearrangement joins TRBV5-1 to TRBJ2-5, with 10 bases aligning to TRBD1. The sequenced material came from blood. The clonotype comes from a woman under 30 with Graves' hyperthyroidism. The CDR3 region is CASSSRDRGSETQYF. The CDR3 DNA follows: TGCGCCAGCAGCTCGCGGGACAGGGGATCAGAGACCCAGTACTTC.